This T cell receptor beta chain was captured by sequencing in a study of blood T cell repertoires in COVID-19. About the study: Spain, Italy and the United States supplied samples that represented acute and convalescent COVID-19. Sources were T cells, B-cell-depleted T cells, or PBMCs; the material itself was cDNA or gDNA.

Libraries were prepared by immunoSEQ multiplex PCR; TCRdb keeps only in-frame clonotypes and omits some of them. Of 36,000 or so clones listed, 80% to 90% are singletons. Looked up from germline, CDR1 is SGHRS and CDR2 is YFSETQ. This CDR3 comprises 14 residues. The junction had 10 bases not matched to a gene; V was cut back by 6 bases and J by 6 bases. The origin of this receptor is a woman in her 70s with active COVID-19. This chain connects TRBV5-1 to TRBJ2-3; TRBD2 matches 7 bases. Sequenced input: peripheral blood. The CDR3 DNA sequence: TGCGCCAGCATTGAGTCAACGGGAGGCGATACGCAGTATTTT. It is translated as CASIESTGGDTQYF.